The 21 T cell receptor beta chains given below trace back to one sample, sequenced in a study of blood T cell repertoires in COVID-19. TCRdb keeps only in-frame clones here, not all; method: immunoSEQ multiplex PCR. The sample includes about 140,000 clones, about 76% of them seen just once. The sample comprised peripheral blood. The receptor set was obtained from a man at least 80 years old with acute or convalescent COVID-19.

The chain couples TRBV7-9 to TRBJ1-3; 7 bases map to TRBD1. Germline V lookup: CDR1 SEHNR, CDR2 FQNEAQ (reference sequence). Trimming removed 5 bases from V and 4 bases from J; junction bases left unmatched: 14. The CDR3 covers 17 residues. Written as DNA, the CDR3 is TGTGCCAGCAGCCTGGGAGCGAACAGGGGTCTAGGAAACACCATATATTTT. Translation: CASSLGANRGLGNTIYF.

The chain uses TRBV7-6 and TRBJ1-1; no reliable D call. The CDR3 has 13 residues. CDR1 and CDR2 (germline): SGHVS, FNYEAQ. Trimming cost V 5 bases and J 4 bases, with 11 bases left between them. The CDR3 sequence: CASSRPGITEAFF. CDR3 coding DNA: TGTGCCAGCAGCCGACCGGGGATCACTGAAGCTTTCTTT.

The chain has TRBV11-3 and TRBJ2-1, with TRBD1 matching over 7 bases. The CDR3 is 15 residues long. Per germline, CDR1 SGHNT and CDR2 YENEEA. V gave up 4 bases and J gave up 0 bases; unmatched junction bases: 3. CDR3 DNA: TGTGCCAGCAGCTCGGGACAGAGCTCCTACAATGAGCAGTTCTTC. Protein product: CASSSGQSSYNEQFF.

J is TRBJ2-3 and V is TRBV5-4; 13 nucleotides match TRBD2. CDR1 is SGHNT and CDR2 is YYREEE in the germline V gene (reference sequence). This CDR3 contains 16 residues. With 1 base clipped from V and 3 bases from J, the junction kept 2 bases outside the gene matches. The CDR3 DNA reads TGTGCCAGCAGCTTGATGGGACTAGCGGGGACAGATACGCAGTATTTT. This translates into CASSLMGLAGTDTQYF.

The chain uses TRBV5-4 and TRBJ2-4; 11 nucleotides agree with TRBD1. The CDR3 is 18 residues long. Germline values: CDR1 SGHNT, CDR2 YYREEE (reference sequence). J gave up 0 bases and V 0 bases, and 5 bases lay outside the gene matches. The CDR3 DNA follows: TGTGCCAGCAGCTTGGGGACAGGGGGCTCCTTAGCCAAAAACATTCAGTACTTC. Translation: CASSLGTGGSLAKNIQYF.

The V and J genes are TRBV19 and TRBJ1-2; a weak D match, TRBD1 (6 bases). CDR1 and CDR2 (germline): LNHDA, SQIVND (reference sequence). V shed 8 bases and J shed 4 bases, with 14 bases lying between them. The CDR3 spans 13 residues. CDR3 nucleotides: TGTGCCAGTTCCCCGACAGGCGTCTATGGCTACACCTTC. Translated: CASSPTGVYGYTF.

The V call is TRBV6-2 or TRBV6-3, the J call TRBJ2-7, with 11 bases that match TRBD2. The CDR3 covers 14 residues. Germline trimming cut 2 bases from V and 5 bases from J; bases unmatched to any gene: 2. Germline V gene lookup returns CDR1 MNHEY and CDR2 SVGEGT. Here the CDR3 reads CASSYTGLADEQYF. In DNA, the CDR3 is TGTGCCAGCAGTTACACGGGACTAGCGGACGAGCAGTACTTC.

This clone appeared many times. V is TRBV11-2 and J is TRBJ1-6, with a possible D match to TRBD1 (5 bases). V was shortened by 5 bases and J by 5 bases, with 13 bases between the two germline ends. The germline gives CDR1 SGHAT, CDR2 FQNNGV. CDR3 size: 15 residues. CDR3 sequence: CASSPVAGDNSPLHF. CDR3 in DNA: TGTGCCAGCAGCCCTGTGGCGGGGGATAATTCACCCCTCCACTTT.

The DNA of the CDR3 is TGTGCTAGTGGTTTGGGGACAGGATATGGCTACACCTTC. Its translation is CASGLGTGYGYTF. The chain joins TRBV12-5 to TRBJ1-2; 7 bases map to TRBD1. J gave up 5 bases and V 1 base, and 1 base lay outside the gene matches. CDR1 and CDR2 (germline): LGHNT, FRNRAP. CDR3 size: 13 residues.

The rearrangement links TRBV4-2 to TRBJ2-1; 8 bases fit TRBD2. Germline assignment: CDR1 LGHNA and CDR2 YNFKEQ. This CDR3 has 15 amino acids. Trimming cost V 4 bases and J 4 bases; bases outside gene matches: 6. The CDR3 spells CASSPGERGYNEQFF. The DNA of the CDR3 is TGTGCCAGCAGCCCCGGGGAGCGGGGGTACAATGAGCAGTTCTTC.

The chain's CDR3 is CASSLPGSRGRKDTQYF. In nucleotides, the CDR3 is TGCGCCAGCAGCCTCCCAGGGAGCAGAGGGAGGAAAGATACGCAGTATTTT. This rearrangement joins TRBV4-1 to TRBJ2-3, with D perhaps TRBD2 (6 bases). The CDR3 extends over 17 amino acids. Germline V lookup: CDR1 MGHRA, CDR2 YSYEKL. Trimming shortened V by 4 bases and J by 5 bases, and 22 bases separated the two germline ends.

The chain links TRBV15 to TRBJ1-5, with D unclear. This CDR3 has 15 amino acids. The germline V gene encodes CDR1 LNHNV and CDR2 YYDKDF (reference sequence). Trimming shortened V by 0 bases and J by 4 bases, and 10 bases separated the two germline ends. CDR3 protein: CATSRDDLGNQPQHF. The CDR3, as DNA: TGTGCCACCAGCAGAGATGATCTAGGTAATCAGCCCCAGCATTTT. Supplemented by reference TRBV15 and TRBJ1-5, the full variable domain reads DAMVIQNPRYQVTQFGKPVTLSCSQTLNHNVMYWYQQKSSQAPKLLFHYYDKDFNNEADTPDNFQSRRPNTSFCFLDIRSPGLGDTAMYLCATSRDDLGNQPQHFGDGTRLSIL.

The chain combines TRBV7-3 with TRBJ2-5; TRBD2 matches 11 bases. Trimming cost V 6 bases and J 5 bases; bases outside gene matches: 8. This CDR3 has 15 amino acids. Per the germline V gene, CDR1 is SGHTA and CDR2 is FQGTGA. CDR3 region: CASSPGLAGGETQYF. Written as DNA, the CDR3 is TGTGCCAGCAGTCCGGGCCTAGCGGGGGGTGAGACCCAGTACTTC.

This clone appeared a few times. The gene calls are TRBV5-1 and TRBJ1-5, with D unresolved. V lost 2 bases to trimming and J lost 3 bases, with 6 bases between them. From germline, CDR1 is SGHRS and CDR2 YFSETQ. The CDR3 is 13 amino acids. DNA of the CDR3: TGCGCCAGCAGCTTCGACTTCAATCAGCCCCAGCATTTT. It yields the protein CASSFDFNQPQHF.

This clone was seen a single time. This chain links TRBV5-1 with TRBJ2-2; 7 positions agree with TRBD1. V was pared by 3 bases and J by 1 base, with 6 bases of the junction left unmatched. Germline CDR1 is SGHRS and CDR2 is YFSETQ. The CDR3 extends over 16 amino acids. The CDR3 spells CASSSGQNMNTGELFF. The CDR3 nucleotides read TGCGCCAGCAGCTCGGGACAGAACATGAACACCGGGGAGCTGTTTTTT.

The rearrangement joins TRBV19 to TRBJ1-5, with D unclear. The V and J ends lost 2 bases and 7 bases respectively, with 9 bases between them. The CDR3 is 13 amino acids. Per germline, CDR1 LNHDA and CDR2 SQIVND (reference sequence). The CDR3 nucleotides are TGTGCCAGTAGTATAAAAACCCGGCAGCCCCAGCATTTT. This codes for CASSIKTRQPQHF. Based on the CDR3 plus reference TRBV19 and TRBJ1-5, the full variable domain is DGGITQSPKYLFRKEGQNVTLSCEQNLNHDAMYWYRQDPGQGLRLIYYSQIVNDFQKGDIAEGYSVSREKKESFPLTVTSAQKNPTAFYLCASSIKTRQPQHFGDGTRLSIL.

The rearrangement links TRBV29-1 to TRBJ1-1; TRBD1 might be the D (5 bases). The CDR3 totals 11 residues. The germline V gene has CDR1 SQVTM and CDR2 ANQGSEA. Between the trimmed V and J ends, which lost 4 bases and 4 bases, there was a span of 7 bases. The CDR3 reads CSVVGATEAFF. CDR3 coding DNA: TGCAGCGTTGTAGGGGCCACTGAAGCTTTCTTT.

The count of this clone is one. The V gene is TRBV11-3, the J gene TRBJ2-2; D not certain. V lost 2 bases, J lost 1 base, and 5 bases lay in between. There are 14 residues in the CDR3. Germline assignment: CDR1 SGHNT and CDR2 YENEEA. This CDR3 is CASSLSGNTGELFF. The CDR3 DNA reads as TGTGCCAGCAGCTTATCCGGGAACACCGGGGAGCTGTTTTTT.

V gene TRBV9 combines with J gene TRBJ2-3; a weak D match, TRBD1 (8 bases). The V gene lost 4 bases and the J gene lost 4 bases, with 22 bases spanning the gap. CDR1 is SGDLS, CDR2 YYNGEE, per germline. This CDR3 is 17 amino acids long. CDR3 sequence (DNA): TGTGCCAGCAGCTTTACGGACAGGGAGGGAAGCGCAGATACGCAGTATTTT. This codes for CASSFTDREGSADTQYF.

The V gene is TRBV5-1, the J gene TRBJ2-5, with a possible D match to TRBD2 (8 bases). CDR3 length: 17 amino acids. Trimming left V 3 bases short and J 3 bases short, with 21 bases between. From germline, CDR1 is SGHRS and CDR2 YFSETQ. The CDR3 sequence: CASSWGQSGGKEETQYF. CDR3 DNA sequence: TGCGCCAGCAGCTGGGGACAGAGCGGGGGTAAGGAAGAGACCCAGTACTTC.

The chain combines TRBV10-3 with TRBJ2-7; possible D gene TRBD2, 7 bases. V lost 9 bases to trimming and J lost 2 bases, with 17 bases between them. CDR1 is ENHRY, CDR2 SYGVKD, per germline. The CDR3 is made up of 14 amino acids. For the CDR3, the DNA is TGTGCCATAAGGGGGGGCTACGGAACCTACGAGCAGTACTTC. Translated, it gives CAIRGGYGTYEQYF.